This T cell receptor beta chain was sequenced in a study of blood T cells in healthy people across ages. Findings and caveats of the study: Among long-lived donors, naive CD4+ cells were more numerous and diversity higher than in aged donors. Those diversity estimates obtained from one million T cells were thought to be underestimates. Older age went with lower TCR beta diversity per million T cells, in a roughly linear way.

A second PCR of roughly 6 to 12 cycles used a sample-barcoded 5' primer and a J-beta primer mix. TCRdb reprocessed the 5' RACE reads with MiXCR, giving one entry per CDR3 protein. The sample contains about 620,000 distinct CDR3 sequences, around 21% of which appear only once. The germline gives CDR1 SQVTM, CDR2 ANQGSEA. V lost 7 bases to trimming and J lost 0 bases, with 9 bases between them. This CDR3 is built from 13 residues. This clonotype came up a few times. Its antigen is still unknown. The V gene is TRBV29-1, the J gene TRBJ1-4, with TRBD1 as a possible D gene (5 bases). The TCR comes from a man between 65 and 80 years old in good health. The specimen sequenced was blood. The CDR3 DNA sequence: TGCAGCGGGCAGGGAGCAACTAATGAAAAACTGTTTTTT. Translation gives CSGQGATNEKLFF. The whole variable domain, filled in from reference TRBV29-1 and TRBJ1-4, reads SAVISQKPSRDICQRGTSLTIQCQVDSQVTMMFWYRQQPGQSLTLIATANQGSEATYESGFVIDKFPISRPNLTFSTLTVSNMSPEDSSIYLCSGQGATNEKLFFGSGTQLSVL.